This entry lists 31 T cell receptor beta chains sequenced from one sample in a study of blood T cell repertoires in COVID-19. Sequencing was performed with immunoSEQ multiplex PCR; in TCRdb, only in-frame clones are kept and a portion is missing. This sample has tens of thousands of clones, with about three quarters found just once. The source material was peripheral blood. The receptor set was obtained from a boy between 2 and 15 years old with active or convalescent COVID-19.

This clone was counted between two and nine times. The V call is TRBV28, the J call TRBJ2-5; possible D gene TRBD2, 6 bases. CDR1 is MDHEN and CDR2 is SYDVKM in the germline V gene. The CDR3 runs 15 residues. V lost 7 bases and J 4 bases, leaving 19 bases between the germline ends. The CDR3 is CASIGGGTGAETQYF. The CDR3 coding sequence is TGTGCCAGCATCGGCGGCGGGACGGGAGCAGAGACCCAGTACTTC.

The CDR3 DNA is TGTGCCAGCGTTGGCGGGCCCCGGAACGAGCAGTACTTC. Translation: CASVGGPRNEQYF. This chain connects TRBV6-5 to TRBJ2-7; D is perhaps TRBD2 (5 bases). Between the trimmed V and J ends, which lost 8 bases and 5 bases, there was a span of 16 bases. The CDR3 is 13 residues long. Germline values: CDR1 MNHEY, CDR2 SVGAGI.

V and J are TRBV28 and TRBJ2-3, with D maybe TRBD2 (5 bases). CDR1 MDHEN and CDR2 SYDVKM come from the germline V gene. The CDR3 has 13 amino acids. The V end was cut by 4 bases, the J end by 9 bases, with 14 bases between. This CDR3 is CASSSGGRGTQYF. In DNA form, the CDR3 reads TGTGCCAGCAGTTCGGGCGGCCGAGGGACGCAGTATTTT.

CDR3 loop: CSPIIGGRDEQFF. The CDR3 DNA is TGCAGCCCCATAATCGGGGGGAGGGATGAGCAGTTCTTC. The chain couples TRBV29-1 to TRBJ2-1; the match to TRBD2 covers 7 bases. CDR1 and CDR2 from the germline V gene are SQVTM and ANQGSEA. J gave up 8 bases and V 8 bases, and 12 bases lay outside the gene matches. This CDR3 spans 13 amino acids.

This chain uses TRBV4-2 with TRBJ2-5; 8 positions match TRBD2. This CDR3 is 16 amino acids long. J gave up 5 bases and V 0 bases, and 8 bases lay outside the gene matches. Germline V CDR1 and CDR2: LGHNA, YNFKEQ. The chain's CDR3 is CASSQEGAGVVETQYF. The CDR3 DNA reads TGTGCCAGCAGCCAAGAGGGAGCGGGGGTCGTGGAGACCCAGTACTTC.

The J gene is TRBJ2-1, the V gene TRBV15; D is unclear. Germline CDR1 reads LNHNV; CDR2 reads YYDKDF (reference sequence). The CDR3 extends over 14 amino acids. Deletions cut 3 bases from V and 14 bases from J, with 20 bases between. The CDR3 is CATSRDRVLLTEFF. CDR3 bases: TGTGCCACCAGCAGGGATCGGGTCTTGTTGACTGAGTTCTTC.

This rearrangement joins TRBV10-3 to TRBJ2-3, with D possibly TRBD1 on 5 matching bases. Germline lookup yields CDR1 ENHRY and CDR2 SYGVKD. The CDR3 loop spans 16 amino acids. The V end lost 6 bases, the J end lost 3 bases, and 19 bases lay between the germline ends. This chain's CDR3 is CAISHPGREKTDTQYF. The CDR3 bases are TGTGCCATCAGCCATCCTGGCAGGGAAAAAACAGATACGCAGTATTTT.

The CDR3 reads CAWSVSTPGANQPQHF. CDR3 in DNA: TGTGCCTGGAGTGTAAGTACCCCGGGAGCTAATCAGCCCCAGCATTTT. The rearrangement links TRBV30 to TRBJ1-5; D not certain. The CDR3 sequence is 16 residues long. V dropped 0 bases and J dropped 4 bases, with 16 bases sitting between them. Germline-derived CDR1 and CDR2 are GTSNPN and SVGIG (reference sequence).

The gene calls are TRBV9 and TRBJ1-2; D possibly corresponds to TRBD1 (6 bases). From germline, CDR1 is SGDLS and CDR2 YYNGEE. The ends were cut back, 0 bases at V and 5 bases at J, with 17 bases in the middle. The CDR3 is 16 residues long. The chain's CDR3 is CASSVGGGGPAYGYTF. CDR3 DNA: TGTGCCAGCAGCGTAGGCGGGGGGGGGCCTGCATATGGCTACACCTTC.

This rearrangement joins TRBV3-1 (or the pseudogene TRBV3-2) to TRBJ1-2; TRBD1 matches at 7 bases. The CDR3 runs to 14 residues. The junction had 4 bases not matched to a gene; V was cut back by 1 base and J by 5 bases. Germline V gene data show CDR1 as LGHDT and CDR2 as YNNKEL (reference sequence). CDR3 in DNA: TGTGCCAGCAGCCAAGCGGCCAGGGGGTATGGCTACACCTTC. Its translation: CASSQAARGYGYTF.

This clone was recorded a few times. V gene TRBV29-1 combines with J gene TRBJ2-3; 14 bases agree with TRBD2. Germline CDR1 is SQVTM and CDR2 is ANQGSEA. Unmatched junction bases numbered 7, after V lost 6 bases and J lost 2 bases. CDR3 length: 16 residues. The CDR3, as DNA: TGCAGCGTGTCCGGGACTAGCGGGAGAGTCACAGATACGCAGTATTTT. It specifies CSVSGTSGRVTDTQYF.

The rearrangement links TRBV19 to TRBJ2-7; perhaps TRBD1 as D (6 bases). V lost 5 bases and J lost 9, with 14 bases in between. There are 12 residues in the CDR3. Germline CDR1 is LNHDA and CDR2 is SQIVND (reference sequence). For the CDR3, the DNA is TGTGCCAGTAGTCCAGGGGCGTGGGGGCAGTACTTC. It translates to CASSPGAWGQYF.

The CDR3 spells CASSYGLAGTGELFF. CDR3 DNA: TGTGCCAGCAGTTACGGACTAGCGGGCACCGGGGAGCTGTTTTTT. The chain couples TRBV6-2 or TRBV6-3 to TRBJ2-2; 11 bases fit TRBD2. With 2 bases clipped from V and 4 bases from J, the junction kept 0 bases outside the gene matches. The CDR3 runs to 15 residues. CDR1 and CDR2 (germline): MNHEY, SVGEGT.

This chain connects TRBV7-9 to TRBJ2-7, with TRBD2 matching 13 bases. CDR1 and CDR2 (germline): SEHNR, FQNEAQ (reference sequence). V shed 5 bases and J 2 bases; nucleotides not matched to a gene: 6. The CDR3 sequence is 16 residues long. The CDR3 protein is CASSKGLAGYTYEQYF. The CDR3 coding sequence is TGTGCCAGCAGCAAGGGACTAGCGGGGTATACCTACGAGCAGTACTTC.

V is TRBV4-1 and J is TRBJ2-2, with 8 bases fitting TRBD1. This CDR3 contains 16 residues. Germline CDR1 is MGHRA and CDR2 is YSYEKL. With V trimmed by 2 bases and J by 0 bases, 2 bases remained unmatched. DNA for the CDR3: TGCGCCAGCAGCCAAAGGACAGGGACGAACACCGGGGAGCTGTTTTTT. Amino acids: CASSQRTGTNTGELFF.

J is TRBJ1-3 and V is TRBV7-2; 7 positions match TRBD1. The CDR3 is 17 residues long. The junction had 11 bases not matched to a gene; V was cut back by 5 bases and J by 1 base. CDR1 and CDR2 (germline): SGHTA, FQGNSA. The CDR3 loop reads CASSLMIRGTSGNTIYF. The CDR3 DNA is TGTGCCAGCAGCCTCATGATCAGGGGGACTTCTGGAAACACCATATATTTT.

The J gene is TRBJ1-6, the V gene TRBV5-1, with 7 bases matching TRBD1. Germline CDR1 and CDR2: SGHRS and YFSETQ. V shed 1 base, J shed 5 bases, and the junction held 3 bases outside the gene matches. This CDR3 region has 15 residues. The CDR3 sequence: CASSLRQGDNSPLHF. For the CDR3, the DNA is TGCGCCAGCAGCTTGAGACAGGGAGATAATTCACCCCTCCACTTT.

This clone has a handful of counts. The chain uses TRBV10-3 and TRBJ1-5; 7 nucleotides line up with TRBD1. J gave up 2 bases and V 5 bases, and 3 bases lay outside the gene matches. The germline CDR1 and CDR2 sequences are ENHRY and SYGVKD. The CDR3 is made up of 14 amino acids. In DNA form, the CDR3 reads TGTGCCATCAGTACAGGGGTTGGCAATCAGCCCCAGCATTTT. This translates into CAISTGVGNQPQHF.

V is TRBV25-1 and J is TRBJ1-6, with D tentatively TRBD1 (5 bases). This CDR3 has 14 amino acids. The germline CDR1 and CDR2 sequences are MGHDK and SYGVNS. V was trimmed by 2 bases and J by 13 bases, leaving 15 bases between them. The CDR3 reads CASSERGKAAPLHF. Written as DNA, the CDR3 is TGTGCCAGCAGTGAAAGGGGAAAAGCAGCGCCCCTCCACTTT. Using reference TRBV25-1 and TRBJ1-6 for the parts outside the CDR3, the full variable domain is EADIYQTPRYLVIGTGKKITLECSQTMGHDKMYWYQQDPGMELHLIHYSYGVNSTEKGDLSSESTVSRIRTEHFPLTLESARPSHTSQYLCASSERGKAAPLHFGNGTRLTVT.

In this sample, this clone turned up many times. V gene TRBV7-9 combines with J gene TRBJ1-1; D remains unclear. Germline CDR1 reads SEHNR; CDR2 reads FQNEAQ (reference sequence). The length of the CDR3 is 15 residues. V lost 4 bases and J 5 bases, leaving 17 bases between the germline ends. CDR3 region: CASSSVMGRLTEAFF. The CDR3 region has the DNA TGTGCCAGCAGCTCAGTTATGGGGAGGTTAACTGAAGCTTTCTTT.

This chain uses TRBV28 with TRBJ1-4; TRBD1 matches at 7 bases. Germline assignment: CDR1 MDHEN and CDR2 SYDVKM. The CDR3 is 16 amino acids. J lost 6 bases, V lost 6 bases, and 13 bases had no gene match. The DNA for the CDR3 is TGTGCCAGCAGCCTCGGGACAGCGACCGTCGATGAAAAACTGTTTTTT. Encoded protein: CASSLGTATVDEKLFF.

The chain recombines TRBV10-3 with TRBJ1-6; 7 positions agree with TRBD1. Germline assignment: CDR1 ENHRY and CDR2 SYGVKD. The CDR3 totals 14 residues. J was trimmed by 5 bases and V by 9 bases; bases with no gene match: 7. This chain's CDR3 is CAMRGTAHNSPLHF. CDR3 sequence (DNA): TGTGCCATGAGAGGGACAGCTCATAATTCACCCCTCCACTTT.

This clone appeared once. The J gene is TRBJ2-1, the V gene TRBV5-1; D unresolved. CDR3 size: 15 residues. CDR1 and CDR2 from the germline V gene are SGHRS and YFSETQ. The germline V and J ends were trimmed by 0 bases and 7 bases, with 14 bases remaining between them. CDR3 DNA: TGCGCCAGCAGCTTGGCAGCGCCCGGTCGGAATGAGCAGTTCTTC. This translates into CASSLAAPGRNEQFF.

The chain is built from TRBV5-6 and TRBJ2-2, with D possibly matching TRBD2 (5 bases). Trimming pared 5 bases from V and 2 bases from J, leaving 7 bases between. CDR1 is SGHDT, CDR2 YYEEEE, per germline. The length of the CDR3 is 13 residues. The CDR3 reads CASRRGNTGELFF. CDR3 DNA sequence: TGTGCCAGCAGACGGGGTAACACCGGGGAGCTGTTTTTT.

The chain carries TRBV2 and TRBJ2-4; D remains ambiguous. CDR1 is SNHLY and CDR2 is FYNNEI in the germline V gene. This CDR3 spans 14 amino acids. Trimming removed 11 bases at V and 0 bases at J, with 14 bases between. CDR3 nucleotides: TGTGCCGGAAGAGAGCGTTTAGCCAAAAACATTCAGTACTTC. Its protein product is CAGRERLAKNIQYF.

This clone showed up just a few times. This chain links TRBV5-5 with TRBJ1-6; the D gene is possibly TRBD1 (5 bases). Germline values: CDR1 SGHKS, CDR2 YYEKEE (reference sequence). The CDR3 runs 13 residues. Trimming removed 4 bases from V and 8 bases from J, with 10 bases in between. CDR3 protein: CASSAGQYSPLHF. CDR3 in DNA: TGTGCCAGCAGCGCGGGGCAGTATTCACCCCTCCACTTT.

The V and J genes are TRBV11-2 and TRBJ2-7; D is undetermined. With 7 bases removed from V and 3 bases from J, the gap between germline ends came to 13 bases. The CDR3 totals 13 residues. CDR1 is SGHAT, CDR2 FQNNGV, per germline. The CDR3 reads CASTQAPGYEQYF. For the CDR3, the DNA is TGTGCCAGCACCCAGGCCCCAGGCTACGAGCAGTACTTC.

This clone was seen just once. The chain combines TRBV7-9 with TRBJ2-7; 12 nucleotides line up with TRBD1. The V gene end was trimmed by 6 bases and the J gene end by 5 bases; junction bases not matched to a gene: 8. The CDR3 is 15 amino acids. Germline CDR1 is SEHNR and CDR2 is FQNEAQ (reference sequence). Written as DNA, the CDR3 is TGTGCCAGCAGAGCCGGGACAGGGGGCAAAAACGAGCAGTACTTC. This translates into CASRAGTGGKNEQYF.

This clone has ten or more counts. J is TRBJ1-1 and V is TRBV18; the match to TRBD1 covers 9 bases. The V gene's germline CDR1 is KGHSH and CDR2 LQKENI. The length of the CDR3 is 16 residues. The trim removed 4 bases at V and 6 bases at J, leaving 12 bases unmatched. The CDR3 coding sequence is TGTGCCAGCTCACTCTCCCGGGACAGGGCCTATGCTGAAGCTTTCTTT. Its protein product is CASSLSRDRAYAEAFF.

This rearrangement joins TRBV5-1 to TRBJ1-4, with 7 positions matching TRBD1. The CDR3 has 13 amino acids. V gave up 5 bases and J gave up 6 bases; unmatched junction bases: 4. From germline, CDR1 is SGHRS and CDR2 YFSETQ. CDR3: CASRRGRDEKLFF. The CDR3 DNA follows: TGCGCCAGCAGGAGGGGGCGCGATGAAAAACTGTTTTTT.

The gene calls are TRBV7-9 and TRBJ2-3; D not resolved. Germline V gene data show CDR1 as SEHNR and CDR2 as FQNEAQ (reference sequence). Deletions cut 4 bases from V and 6 bases from J, with 11 bases between. The CDR3 loop spans 13 amino acids. The CDR3 here is CASSSIGWDTQYF. The DNA for the CDR3 is TGTGCCAGCAGCTCCATCGGGTGGGATACGCAGTATTTT.